The 27 T cell receptor beta chains below all came from one sample that was sequenced in a study of shared clonotypes between healthy human individuals. Some clones are missing from TCRdb's copy, which holds only in-frame ones; the method was immunoSEQ multiplex PCR. The table records about 2 million clones, roughly 95% of them present only once. Sample: naive CD4+ T cells sorted from blood. Documented subset: CD45RA+ positively selected. These receptors all stem from a young man in good health.

This CDR3 reads CSVFPRQNTEAFF. CDR3 nucleotide sequence: TGCAGCGTTTTCCCAAGACAGAACACTGAAGCTTTCTTT. The chain employs TRBV29-1 and TRBJ1-1; D unresolved. This CDR3 has 13 residues. CDR1 is SQVTM, CDR2 ANQGSEA, per germline. Trimming took off 5 bases at V and 1 base at J, with 11 bases between the two ends.

As concerns this clone: This CDR3 is also generated by other DNA sequences in the sample. This chain joins TRBV5-4 and TRBJ2-5; D possibly corresponds to TRBD1 (6 bases). Trimming pared 4 bases from V and 2 bases from J, leaving 9 bases between. CDR3 length: 13 amino acids. Germline V lookup: CDR1 SGHNT, CDR2 YYREEE (reference sequence). CDR3 nucleotide sequence: TGTGCCAGCAGCCCAGGACAGCAAGAGACCCAGTACTTC. Translation: CASSPGQQETQYF.

The rearrangement uses TRBV7-9 and TRBJ2-7; 7 bases are shared with TRBD2. Germline lookup yields CDR1 SEHNR and CDR2 FQNEAQ (reference sequence). CDR3 size: 14 residues. V shed 5 bases and J 5 bases; nucleotides not matched to a gene: 9. CDR3 sequence reads: CASSRTSLPDEQYF. In DNA, the CDR3 is TGTGCCAGCAGCCGGACTAGTCTTCCGGACGAGCAGTACTTC.

The chain uses TRBV7-8 and TRBJ1-5, with a weak D call TRBD1 (5 bases). The V end was cut by 5 bases, the J end by 4 bases, with 18 bases between. From germline, CDR1 is SGHVS and CDR2 FQNEAQ. The CDR3 sequence is 16 residues long. CDR3 residues: CASSRAAGGGNQPQHF. CDR3 DNA: TGTGCCAGCAGCCGTGCTGCGGGGGGGGGAAATCAGCCCCAGCATTTT.

The chain carries TRBV5-4 and TRBJ1-1, with 7 bases that match TRBD1. Trimming cost V 7 bases and J 0 bases; bases outside gene matches: 3. Germline CDR1 reads SGHNT; CDR2 reads YYREEE (reference sequence). The CDR3 runs to 13 residues. The CDR3 nucleotides read TGTGCCAGCCGTGACAGGGTGAACACTGAAGCTTTCTTT. Translation gives CASRDRVNTEAFF. The full variable domain, completed using reference TRBV5-4 and TRBJ1-1, is ETGVTQSPTHLIKTRGQQVTLRCSSQSGHNTVSWYQQALGQGPQFIFQYYREEENGRGNFPPRFSGLQFPNYSSELNVNALELDDSALYLCASRDRVNTEAFFGQGTRLTVV.

The chain uses TRBV4-3 and TRBJ1-2; D gene ambiguous. V was trimmed by 0 bases and J by 3 bases, leaving 14 bases between them. The CDR3 loop spans 16 amino acids. CDR1 is LGHNA and CDR2 is YSLEER in the germline V gene. In DNA form, the CDR3 reads TGCGCCAGCAGCCAAGATCGGGGAGTTAAATACTATGGCTACACCTTC. This codes for CASSQDRGVKYYGYTF.

The chain combines TRBV15 with TRBJ2-7; the D gene is possibly TRBD2 (5 bases). V was cut by 0 bases and J by 3 bases, with 12 bases left in between. Germline CDR1 is LNHNV and CDR2 is YYDKDF (reference sequence). The CDR3 totals 15 residues. The CDR3 region has the DNA TGTGCCACCAGCAGAGATCTGGCTAGCAACTACGAGCAGTACTTC. Residues: CATSRDLASNYEQYF. Based on the CDR3 plus reference TRBV15 and TRBJ2-7, the full variable domain is DAMVIQNPRYQVTQFGKPVTLSCSQTLNHNVMYWYQQKSSQAPKLLFHYYDKDFNNEADTPDNFQSRRPNTSFCFLDIRSPGLGDTAMYLCATSRDLASNYEQYFGPGTRLTVT.

The genes are TRBV6-5 and TRBJ2-2; D remains unclear. The CDR3 runs to 15 residues. The V and J ends lost 0 bases and 4 bases respectively, with 9 bases between them. Germline V CDR1 and CDR2: MNHEY, SVGAGI. The CDR3 DNA sequence: TGTGCCAGCAGTTACTCTTACAGTACCACCGGGGAGCTGTTTTTT. Residues: CASSYSYSTTGELFF.

This sequence joins TRBV10-3 and TRBJ1-3; TRBD1 matches at 7 bases. J gave up 0 bases and V 0 bases, and 17 bases lay outside the gene matches. The length of the CDR3 is 21 residues. The germline V gene has CDR1 ENHRY and CDR2 SYGVKD. Written as DNA, the CDR3 is TGTGCCATCAGTGAGTCCAGAGTCCCCGGGACAGAGAAGAGCTCTGGAAACACCATATATTTT. This codes for CAISESRVPGTEKSSGNTIYF.

This clone was detected once. This specimen includes other DNA sequences encoding the same CDR3. The chain employs TRBV5-4 and TRBJ1-2; D perhaps matches TRBD1 (5 bases). This CDR3 has 13 residues. Per germline, CDR1 SGHNT and CDR2 YYREEE (reference sequence). Between the trimmed V and J ends, which lost 3 bases and 5 bases, there was a span of 11 bases. The CDR3 DNA follows: TGTGCCAGCAGCTCCACAGGCGCGTATGGCTACACCTTC. Translation gives CASSSTGAYGYTF.

This clone was observed once. The chain recombines TRBV11-2 with TRBJ2-7; D not certain. The CDR3 has 12 residues. Germline V gene data show CDR1 as SGHAT and CDR2 as FQNNGV. V shed 1 base and J shed 10 bases, with 11 bases lying between them. The CDR3 spells CASSLGPNNQYF. The CDR3 nucleotides read TGTGCCAGCAGCTTAGGCCCGAACAATCAGTACTTC.

For this clone: A much larger clone lies one base from this, so it may be a read error. For the CDR3, the DNA is TGTGCCTCCGCGGGACAGTATAGTTCACCCCTCCACTTT. This sequence encodes CASAGQYSSPLHF. This chain uses TRBV30 with TRBJ1-6; 7 nucleotides line up with TRBD1. Per germline, CDR1 GTSNPN and CDR2 SVGIG (reference sequence). This CDR3 is 13 amino acids long.

This chain joins TRBV5-1 and TRBJ2-5; D possibly matches TRBD1 or TRBD2 (5 bases each). Trimming stripped 4 bases from V and 1 base from J, with 14 bases between. CDR1 is SGHRS, CDR2 YFSETQ, per germline. There are 15 residues in the CDR3. CDR3 sequence reads: CASSPTAGTQETQYF. Here the CDR3 DNA reads TGCGCCAGCAGCCCCACCGCCGGGACCCAAGAGACCCAGTACTTC. Full variable domain (remainder filled in from reference TRBV5-1 and TRBJ2-5): KAGVTQTPRYLIKTRGQQVTLSCSPISGHRSVSWYQQTPGQGLQFLFEYFSETQRNKGNFPGRFSGRQFSNSRSEMNVSTLELGDSALYLCASSPTAGTQETQYFGPGTRLLVL.

In regard to this clone: Additional DNA sequences in this sample encode the identical CDR3. The chain recombines TRBV5-1 with TRBJ2-5; unclear D gene. The CDR3 consists of 12 residues. V dropped 0 bases and J dropped 5 bases, with 5 bases sitting between them. Germline values: CDR1 SGHRS, CDR2 YFSETQ. The CDR3: CASSLESETQYF. CDR3 DNA sequence: TGCGCCAGCAGCTTGGAATCGGAGACCCAGTACTTC. Filled out from reference TRBV5-1 and TRBJ2-5, the complete variable domain reads KAGVTQTPRYLIKTRGQQVTLSCSPISGHRSVSWYQQTPGQGLQFLFEYFSETQRNKGNFPGRFSGRQFSNSRSEMNVSTLELGDSALYLCASSLESETQYFGPGTRLLVL.

The DNA for the CDR3 is TGCAGCGTTGGCCCGACAGGTTCCTACGAGCAGTACTTC. As protein: CSVGPTGSYEQYF. The gene calls are TRBV29-1 and TRBJ2-7; D perhaps matches TRBD1 (6 bases). With 4 bases removed from V and 1 base from J, the gap between germline ends came to 11 bases. The CDR3 extends over 13 amino acids. The germline V gene has CDR1 SQVTM and CDR2 ANQGSEA.

The V gene is TRBV6-6, the J gene TRBJ1-1, with D unclear. Germline V CDR1 and CDR2: MNHNY, SVGAGI (reference sequence). The CDR3 covers 10 residues. Trimming pared 6 bases from V and 10 bases from J, leaving 9 bases between. DNA for the CDR3: TGTGCCAGCAGAAACGGTGCAGCTTTCTTT. Its translation is CASRNGAAFF.

This clone has a single count. This chain connects TRBV7-9 to TRBJ2-3; 8 bases line up with TRBD2. The CDR3 contains 18 residues. Trimming took 2 bases from V and 0 from J; bases not matched to a gene: 10. Germline values: CDR1 SEHNR, CDR2 FQNEAQ (reference sequence). CDR3 residues: CASSLPGVAGGSTDTQYF. CDR3 coding DNA: TGTGCCAGCAGCTTACCAGGTGTTGCGGGAGGCAGCACAGATACGCAGTATTTT.

The chain links TRBV7-5 to TRBJ1-2. TRBV7-5 constitutes a pseudogene. The CDR3 consists of 14 residues. Written as DNA, the CDR3 is TGTGCCAGAAGCTTTCTCGGTCCCATCTATGGCTACACCTTC. Its protein is CARSFLGPIYGYTF.

DNA of the CDR3: TGTGCCAGCAGTTATACGGGGGACCTACCTGAGACCCAGTACTTC. Residues: CASSYTGDLPETQYF. The rearrangement uses TRBV6-5 and TRBJ2-5, with D tentatively TRBD2 (6 bases). Looked up from germline, CDR1 is MNHEY and CDR2 is SVGAGI. Trimming stripped 3 bases from V and 5 bases from J, with 16 bases between. This CDR3 comprises 15 residues.

This clone has only one observation. The chain combines TRBV30 with TRBJ2-3, with TRBD2 matching over 13 bases. With 2 bases clipped from V and 0 bases from J, the junction kept 5 bases outside the gene matches. The CDR3 is made up of 17 amino acids. Germline V gene lookup returns CDR1 GTSNPN and CDR2 SVGIG (reference sequence). The CDR3 here is CAWSRTSGGPSTDTQYF. DNA of the CDR3: TGTGCCTGGAGTCGGACTAGCGGGGGCCCCAGCACAGATACGCAGTATTTT.

The CDR3 sequence: CASSLRKGVNSPLHF. The DNA for the CDR3 is TGTGCCAGCAGCTTAAGGAAGGGCGTTAATTCACCCCTCCACTTT. The gene calls are TRBV13 and TRBJ1-6; D not resolved. The V and J ends lost 2 bases and 6 bases respectively, with 11 bases between them. The CDR3 is 15 amino acids. Germline CDR1 and CDR2: PRHDT and FYEKMQ (reference sequence).

V usage is TRBV27 and J usage is TRBJ2-1, with a weak D call TRBD1 (6 bases). CDR1 and CDR2 from the germline V gene are MNHEY and SMNVEV (reference sequence). The CDR3 totals 16 residues. Trimming stripped 4 bases from V and 5 bases from J, with 18 bases between. CDR3 amino acids: CASSWTGTHRDNEQFF. In DNA, the CDR3 is TGTGCCAGCAGTTGGACCGGGACCCACAGGGACAATGAGCAGTTCTTC.

V usage is TRBV18 and J usage is TRBJ1-5; D might be TRBD1 (5 bases). Between the trimmed V and J ends, which lost 7 bases and 6 bases, there was a span of 13 bases. The CDR3 runs 13 residues. The V gene's germline CDR1 is KGHSH and CDR2 LQKENI. Written as DNA, the CDR3 is TGTGCCAGCTGCAGGGTTGAGGCTCAGCCCCAGCATTTT. It specifies CASCRVEAQPQHF.

This clone was seen a single time. This sample includes further DNA sequences coding for the same CDR3. The genes are TRBV5-1 and TRBJ2-3; D is unclear. The CDR3 is 14 amino acids. From germline, CDR1 is SGHRS and CDR2 YFSETQ. Trimming left V 0 bases short and J 0 bases short, with 5 bases between. As DNA, the CDR3 is TGCGCCAGCAGCTTGGTGGGCAGCACAGATACGCAGTATTTT. It codes for CASSLVGSTDTQYF.

The chain uses TRBV7-3 and TRBJ1-1; the D is unclear. Per the germline V gene, CDR1 is SGHTA and CDR2 is FQGTGA. V was clipped by 0 bases and J by 0 bases, with 8 bases between them. The CDR3 contains 15 residues. CDR3 loop: CASSLTGGLNTEAFF. The CDR3 DNA reads as TGTGCCAGCAGCTTAACGGGCGGTTTGAACACTGAAGCTTTCTTT.

This rearrangement joins TRBV5-1 to TRBJ1-4; no clear D gene. CDR3 length: 13 residues. V gave up 0 bases and J gave up 4 bases, with 4 bases separating them. The germline gives CDR1 SGHRS, CDR2 YFSETQ. The CDR3 protein is CASSLDSNEKLFF. CDR3 nucleotides: TGCGCCAGCAGCTTGGACAGTAATGAAAAACTGTTTTTT.

In its sample, this clone was seen once. Other DNA sequences in the same sample also yield this CDR3. V is TRBV5-1 and J is TRBJ2-3; D ambiguous. The CDR3 loop spans 15 amino acids. Germline V gene lookup returns CDR1 SGHRS and CDR2 YFSETQ. The ends were cut back, 0 bases at V and 0 bases at J, with 8 bases in the middle. CDR3 nucleotides: TGCGCCAGCAGCTTGGACGGAACTAGCACAGATACGCAGTATTTT. It translates to CASSLDGTSTDTQYF.